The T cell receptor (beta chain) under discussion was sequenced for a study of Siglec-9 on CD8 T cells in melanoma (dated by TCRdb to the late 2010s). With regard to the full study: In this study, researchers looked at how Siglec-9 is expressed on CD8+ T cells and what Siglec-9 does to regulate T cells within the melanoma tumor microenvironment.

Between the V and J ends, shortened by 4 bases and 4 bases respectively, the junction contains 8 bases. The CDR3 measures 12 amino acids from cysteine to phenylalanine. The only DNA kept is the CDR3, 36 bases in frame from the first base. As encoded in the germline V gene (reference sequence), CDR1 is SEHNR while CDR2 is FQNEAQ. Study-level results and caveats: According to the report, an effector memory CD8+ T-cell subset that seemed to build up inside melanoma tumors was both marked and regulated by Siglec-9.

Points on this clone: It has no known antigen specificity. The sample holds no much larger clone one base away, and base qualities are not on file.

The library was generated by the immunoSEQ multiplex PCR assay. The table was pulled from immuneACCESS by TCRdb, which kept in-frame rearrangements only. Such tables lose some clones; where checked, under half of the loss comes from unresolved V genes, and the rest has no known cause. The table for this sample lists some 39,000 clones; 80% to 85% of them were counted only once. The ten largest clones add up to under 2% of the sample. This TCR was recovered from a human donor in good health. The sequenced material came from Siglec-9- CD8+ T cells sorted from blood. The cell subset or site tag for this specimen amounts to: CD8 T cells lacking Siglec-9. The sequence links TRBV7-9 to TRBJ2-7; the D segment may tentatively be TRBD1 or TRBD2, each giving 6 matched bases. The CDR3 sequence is CASSWGAYEQYF. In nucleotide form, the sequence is TGTGCCAGCAGCTGGGGGGCTTACGAGCAGTACTTC.